This T cell receptor (beta chain) appears in the sequencing data of a study of T cell repertoires in cytomegalovirus infection. Study-level information: The authors used CMV epitopes that were HLA-C-restricted (recently identified) and HLA-B-restricted (well studied). Both CMV infection and a matching HLA type were indicated by public TCR beta signatures. Study-level findings and limits: Pooled public TCR beta family frequency picked out CMV carriers with the relevant HLA. Ex vivo, HLA-C-restricted CMV-specific TCR beta clonotypes prevailed over the rest of the response.

TCRdb passed the reads through MiXCR, listing each CDR3 protein once. The profile covers about a million distinct CDR3 sequences, with around 30% appearing a single time and over 12% taken by the ten largest. CDR1 and CDR2 (germline): MDHEN, SYDVKM. The J segment lost 5 bases and the V segment lost 7 bases, leaving 10 bases of the junction unmatched. The CDR3 is 14 residues long. This clonotype has only a few counts. Its cognate antigen is unknown. The input for sequencing was cultured CD8+ T cells from PBMCs, taken from culture after CMV antigen stimulation. This clonotype was obtained from a human donor in good health (CMV status not recorded). Some clones in this sample may be carry-over from other donors' samples. The rearrangement links TRBV28 to TRBJ1-2; 7 nucleotides agree with TRBD1. Here the CDR3 DNA reads TGTGCCAGCACCCGCGACAGGGAGGGGTATGGCTACACCTTC. Its protein product is CASTRDREGYGYTF.